The 8 T cell receptor beta chains below all came from one sample that was sequenced in a study of graft-versus-host responses after intestinal transplantation. What these receptors recognize is not known. The protocol was immunoSEQ multiplex PCR, while the TCRdb copy is restricted to in-frame clones and leaves out a portion. The data show more than 65,000 clones, around 96% seen once. The sequences come from unstimulated CD8+ T cells sorted from spleen or lymph node cells, collected before intestinal transplant. Receptors originate from a human donor who received an intestinal transplant.

This clone showed up just a few times. The J gene is TRBJ1-4, the V gene TRBV5-4, with D possibly being TRBD1 (6 bases). Germline V lookup: CDR1 SGHNT, CDR2 YYREEE (reference sequence). The CDR3 length is 13 residues. With 6 bases removed from V and 5 bases from J, the gap between germline ends came to 11 bases. The CDR3 is CASKAGENEKLFF. In nucleotides, the CDR3 is TGTGCCAGCAAAGCAGGGGAGAATGAAAAACTGTTTTTT.

V is TRBV11-2 and J is TRBJ2-7; TRBD1 or TRBD2 may be the D gene (5 bases each). Germline assignment: CDR1 SGHAT and CDR2 FQNNGV. The CDR3 has 16 amino acids. The V end was cut by 6 bases, the J end by 3 bases, with 21 bases between. The CDR3 coding sequence is TGTGCCAGCAGACCGACCCGGGACCTCAAGTACTACGAGCAGTACTTC. It is translated as CASRPTRDLKYYEQYF.

The table lists this clone with a few counts. The chain has TRBV18 and TRBJ2-7; possible D gene TRBD1, 5 bases. This CDR3 spans 16 amino acids. The V end was cut by 3 bases, the J end by 3 bases, with 18 bases between. Germline CDR1 and CDR2: KGHSH and LQKENI. The CDR3 loop reads CASSPHPRQSDYEQYF. CDR3 nucleotides: TGTGCCAGCTCACCCCACCCTCGACAGAGTGACTACGAGCAGTACTTC.

The V gene is TRBV25-1, the J gene TRBJ1-2; D possibly corresponds to TRBD1 (5 bases). V lost 1 base to trimming and J lost 4 bases, with 13 bases between them. Germline-derived CDR1 and CDR2 are MGHDK and SYGVNS. The CDR3 spans 15 residues. DNA for the CDR3: TGTGCCAGCAGTGAATTAGGGGCAGAAAGCTATGGCTACACCTTC. As protein: CASSELGAESYGYTF.

The genes are TRBV2 and TRBJ2-7; maybe TRBD2 (5 bases). Germline CDR1 reads SNHLY; CDR2 reads FYNNEI. Trimming left V 4 bases short and J 2 bases short, with 9 bases between. The CDR3 has 13 residues. The CDR3 here is CASSGTGTYEQYF. The CDR3 DNA reads TGTGCCAGCAGTGGGACTGGGACCTACGAGCAGTACTTC.

The chain combines TRBV9 with TRBJ2-7; 8 bases agree with TRBD2. The CDR3 is 15 residues long. The V and J ends lost 0 bases and 4 bases, in that order; junction bases with no gene match: 6. Germline CDR1 reads SGDLS; CDR2 reads YYNGEE. The CDR3 region has the DNA TGTGCCAGCAGCGTAGATCCGGGAGGGGTGTACGAGCAGTACTTC. It is translated as CASSVDPGGVYEQYF. The full variable domain, with the rest looked up from reference TRBV9 and TRBJ2-7, is DSGVTQTPKHLITATGQRVTLRCSPRSGDLSVYWYQQSLDQGLQFLIQYYNGEERAKGNILERFSAQQFPDLHSELNLSSLELGDSALYFCASSVDPGGVYEQYFGPGTRLTVT.

This chain connects TRBV19 to TRBJ1-5; the D gene is possibly TRBD1 (6 bases). The CDR3 is 15 amino acids. V was shortened by 6 bases and J by 0 bases, with 12 bases between the two germline ends. Looked up from germline, CDR1 is LNHDA and CDR2 is SQIVND (reference sequence). The DNA for the CDR3 is TGTGCCAGTAGACTGGACAGACTTAGCAATCAGCCCCAGCATTTT. Protein product: CASRLDRLSNQPQHF.

The rearrangement uses TRBV6-5 and TRBJ1-1; D unclear. The V and J ends lost 6 bases and 7 bases respectively, with 9 bases between them. Germline loops: CDR1 MNHEY, CDR2 SVGAGI. This CDR3 is 11 amino acids long. This chain's CDR3 is CASSNQDEAFF. CDR3 nucleotides: TGTGCCAGCAGCAATCAGGATGAAGCTTTCTTT.